The 28 T cell receptor beta chains below were found in one sample sequenced in a study of low-dose radiotherapy and immunotherapy resistance in tumors. The sample's time point: before trial treatment. cDNA synthesis used a TRAV/TRBV-specific primer set for both chains. PCR amplification of the TCRs was performed with Phusion for 15 to 25 PCR cycles, and it relied on a constant-region primer together with a V-primer adapter. TCRdb re-derived calls from the reads in MiXCR, one entry per CDR3 protein. The sample shows tens of thousands of distinct CDR3 sequences, 18% of them seen only once. The sequences come from PBMCs, collected before treatment. The source of these receptors is a male donor with prostate cancer.

In its sample, this clonotype was seen a few times. V is TRBV2 and J is TRBJ1-2; 7 bases are a match to TRBD1. CDR1 SNHLY and CDR2 FYNNEI come from the germline V gene. There are 12 residues in the CDR3. With 8 bases clipped from V and 4 bases from J, the junction kept 4 bases outside the gene matches. CDR3 DNA: TGTGCCAGCGGAGACAGGGTCTATGGCTACACCTTC. This translates into CASGDRVYGYTF.

This clonotype showed up many times. The chain carries TRBV9 and TRBJ2-1; a possible D gene is TRBD2 (5 bases). Looked up from germline, CDR1 is SGDLS and CDR2 is YYNGEE. V was pared by 0 bases and J by 8 bases, with 15 bases between. The CDR3 loop spans 15 amino acids. The CDR3 loop reads CASSVDPTLAYEQFF. The CDR3 DNA reads as TGTGCCAGCAGCGTAGACCCCACCCTAGCATATGAGCAGTTCTTC.

This clonotype came up many times. The rearrangement uses TRBV27 and TRBJ1-1, with D uncertain. The CDR3 runs to 13 residues. Germline V gene sequence: CDR1 MNHEY, CDR2 SMNVEV (reference sequence). V lost 3 bases and J 7 bases, leaving 12 bases between the germline ends. CDR3 nucleotides: TGTGCCAGCAGTTTCGGGGAAACTTTTGAAGCTTTCTTT. This sequence encodes CASSFGETFEAFF.

The table lists this clonotype with many counts. The chain recombines TRBV5-1 with TRBJ2-1; D possibly matches TRBD1 or TRBD2 (6 bases each). The CDR3 spans 16 residues. Germline V gene data show CDR1 as SGHRS and CDR2 as YFSETQ. Trimming cost V 2 bases and J 0 bases, with 12 bases left between them. The CDR3 here is CASSFGGGSSYNEQFF. CDR3 coding DNA: TGCGCCAGCAGCTTTGGAGGGGGGAGCTCCTACAATGAGCAGTTCTTC.

As to this clonotype: A single base is all that separates this from a far larger clone, so a read error is likely. This chain connects TRBV6-5 to TRBJ2-7, with 7 bases lining up with TRBD1. CDR1 is MNHEY and CDR2 is SVGAGI in the germline V gene. This CDR3 contains 14 residues. The CDR3 reads CASSDRGGSYGQYF. Here the CDR3 DNA reads TGTGCCAGCAGTGACCGAGGGGGCTCCTACGGGCAGTACTTC.

At least ten counts were recorded for this clonotype. V and J are TRBV29-1 and TRBJ2-5; 14 bases line up with TRBD2. Germline CDR1 SQVTM, CDR2 ANQGSEA. The CDR3 has 16 residues. V lost 7 bases to trimming and J lost 3 bases; unmatched junction nucleotides: 10. DNA for the CDR3: TGCAGCGGCAAAAGGACTAGCGGGGGGCCAAAAGAGACCCAGTACTTC. Amino acids: CSGKRTSGGPKETQYF.

The chain joins TRBV7-3 to TRBJ2-6; either TRBD1 or TRBD2 may fit D (5 bases each). CDR3 length: 20 amino acids. Germline V lookup: CDR1 SGHTA, CDR2 FQGTGA. V was pared by 2 bases and J by 0 bases, with 20 bases between. CDR3: CASSLLIPGRTSSGANVLTF. DNA for the CDR3: TGTGCCAGCAGCTTACTGATCCCGGGACGCACAAGCTCTGGGGCCAACGTCCTGACTTTC.

In its sample, this clonotype was seen many times. The rearrangement joins TRBV29-1 to TRBJ2-3; D is ambiguous. The germline V gene has CDR1 SQVTM and CDR2 ANQGSEA. The germline V and J ends were trimmed by 1 base and 4 bases, with 15 bases remaining between them. The CDR3 consists of 15 residues. The CDR3 is CSVEGYVGISDTQYF. CDR3 nucleotide sequence: TGCAGCGTTGAAGGGTACGTGGGCATTTCAGATACGCAGTATTTT.

Of note for this clonotype: A much larger clonotype is one base distant, so this may be a read error. V and J are TRBV13 and TRBJ2-7, with a possible D match to TRBD2 (6 bases). The ends were cut back, 10 bases at V and 5 bases at J, with 18 bases in the middle. Germline V gene lookup returns CDR1 PRHDT and CDR2 FYEKMQ (reference sequence). This CDR3 comprises 13 residues. The CDR3 here is CATTSGLVHEQYF. CDR3 bases: TGTGCCACCACCTCGGGACTCGTCCACGAGCAGTACTTC.

About this clonotype itself: This may be a read error, as it is one base from a much larger clone. The gene calls are TRBV11-2 and TRBJ1-2; D possibly corresponds to TRBD1 (6 bases). The CDR3 spans 13 residues. Trimming shortened V by 2 bases and J by 8 bases, and 12 bases separated the two germline ends. CDR1 and CDR2 (germline): SGHAT, FQNNGV. The CDR3: CASSLSVRGGYTF. The CDR3 bases are TGTGCCAGCAGCTTATCTGTTAGGGGGGGCTACACCTTC.

This clonotype appeared many times. The rearrangement links TRBV29-1 to TRBJ2-1; D may be TRBD1 (7 bases). The CDR3 loop spans 15 amino acids. The V and J ends lost 4 bases and 0 bases respectively, with 13 bases between them. Germline assignment: CDR1 SQVTM and CDR2 ANQGSEA. The CDR3 protein is CSVGRGLSSYNEQFF. The CDR3 DNA reads TGCAGCGTTGGGAGGGGGCTTAGCTCCTACAATGAGCAGTTCTTC.

This clonotype was detected ten times or more. The V gene is TRBV5-5, the J gene TRBJ2-7, with 8 nucleotides matching TRBD1. The CDR3 consists of 14 residues. V was clipped by 2 bases and J by 2 bases; unmatched bases: 3. CDR1 SGHKS and CDR2 YYEKEE come from the germline V gene (reference sequence). The CDR3: CASSFNRGTYEQYF. The DNA of the CDR3 is TGTGCCAGCAGCTTCAACAGGGGGACCTACGAGCAGTACTTC.

To note about this clonotype: A far larger clone is just one base off, so this is likely a read error. The chain combines TRBV4-3 with TRBJ1-6; D remains ambiguous. CDR3 length: 13 amino acids. CDR1 LGHNA and CDR2 YSLEER come from the germline V gene. The CDR3 loop reads CTSSHTGSSPLHF. In nucleotides, the CDR3 is TGCACCAGCAGCCACACGGGAAGCTCACCCCTCCACTTT.

About this clonotype: A far larger clone is only one base removed, so a read error is likely. The rearrangement joins TRBV11-2 to TRBJ2-5; possible D gene TRBD1, 5 bases. Trimming took 7 bases from V and 11 from J, leaving 23 bases between them. CDR3 size: 14 residues. Germline-derived CDR1 and CDR2 are SGHAT and FQNNGV. In DNA form, the CDR3 reads TGTGCCAGCAAAGACAGTACTCCCGACAATGAGCAGTACTTC. It codes for CASKDSTPDNEQYF.

V is TRBV6-2 or TRBV6-3 and J is TRBJ1-1, with D perhaps matching TRBD1 (5 bases). Looked up from germline, CDR1 is MNHEY and CDR2 is SVGEGT. The CDR3 length is 13 residues. V lost 4 bases and J 5 bases, leaving 11 bases between the germline ends. CDR3 amino acids: CASSSSGVTEAFF. In nucleotides, the CDR3 is TGTGCCAGCAGTTCCTCGGGGGTAACTGAAGCTTTCTTT.

For this clonotype: This likely came from a read error, as a far larger clone is one base away. The chain links TRBV9 to TRBJ2-1, with 8 bases aligning to TRBD2. The length of the CDR3 is 15 residues. Per the germline V gene, CDR1 is SGDLS and CDR2 is YYNGEE. Unmatched junction bases numbered 13, after V lost 4 bases and J lost 10 bases. The CDR3 loop is CASSPGGGISYEQFF. Written as DNA, the CDR3 is TGTGCCAGCAGCCCCGGCGGGGGGATATCCTACGAGCAGTTCTTC.

This clonotype appeared a few times. It differs at one base from a far larger clone, so likely a read error. The gene calls are TRBV6-4 and TRBJ2-5, with D possibly TRBD2 on 6 matching bases. CDR1 MRHNA and CDR2 SNTAGT come from the germline V gene. Trimming removed 2 bases from V and 11 bases from J, with 18 bases in between. CDR3 length: 14 amino acids. Here the CDR3 DNA reads TGTGCCAGCAGTGACCCACACAGGAGGGGTCGGCAGTACTTC. Encoded protein: CASSDPHRRGRQYF.

This clonotype was recorded at least ten times. Here the CDR3 DNA reads TGTGCTAGTGGACCTAGGGGGGCCCTTCCGTTGGATACGCAGTATTTT. Its translation: CASGPRGALPLDTQYF. The chain uses TRBV12-5 and TRBJ2-3; D could derive from TRBD1 or TRBD2 (6 bases each). V lost 6 bases and J 6 bases, leaving 22 bases between the germline ends. The CDR3 loop spans 16 amino acids. Germline-derived CDR1 and CDR2 are LGHNT and FRNRAP.

The table lists this clonotype with many counts. The gene calls are TRBV6-1 and TRBJ2-6; weak D call: TRBD1 (6 bases). Germline loops: CDR1 MNHNS, CDR2 SASEGT. With 6 bases removed from V and 0 bases from J, the gap between germline ends came to 12 bases. CDR3 length equals 16 residues. The CDR3 here is CASSDRSLSGANVLTF. CDR3 DNA sequence: TGTGCCAGCAGCGACAGGTCCCTCTCTGGGGCCAACGTCCTGACTTTC.

The chain combines TRBV3-1 with TRBJ1-5, with D possibly TRBD1 on 6 matching bases. CDR1 LGHDT and CDR2 YNNKEL come from the germline V gene (reference sequence). The CDR3 totals 15 residues. Trimming cost V 5 bases and J 2 bases, with 13 bases left between them. CDR3 sequence: CASSYGGGGNQPQHF. Here the CDR3 DNA reads TGTGCCAGCAGCTACGGGGGGGGCGGCAATCAGCCCCAGCATTTT.

Concerning this clonotype: A much bigger clone sits one base away, suggesting this may be a read error. This rearrangement joins TRBV10-3 to TRBJ2-5; no reliable D call. This CDR3 is 11 amino acids long. Germline loops: CDR1 ENHRY, CDR2 SYGVKD. CDR3 region: CAIRSSETLYF. The CDR3 DNA is TGTGCCATCAGGAGCTCGGAGACCCTGTACTTC.

This clonotype was seen many times. The chain couples TRBV9 to TRBJ2-5, with D tentatively TRBD1 (6 bases). Germline CDR1 and CDR2: SGDLS and YYNGEE. V was clipped by 4 bases and J by 1 base, with 23 bases between them. This CDR3 has 18 amino acids. CDR3 amino acids: CASSLQSTTPGAQETQYF. DNA of the CDR3: TGTGCCAGCAGCTTGCAGAGCACGACCCCAGGGGCCCAAGAGACCCAGTACTTC.

This clonotype appeared many times. The rearrangement uses TRBV20-1 and TRBJ2-5; D may be TRBD2 (5 bases). The CDR3 length is 13 residues. The germline gives CDR1 DFQATT, CDR2 SNEGSKA (reference sequence). V gave up 6 bases and J gave up 5 bases, with 16 bases separating them. The CDR3 region has the DNA TGCAGTGCGAGACGGGGAGCGCGGGAGACCCAGTACTTC. This gives the protein CSARRGARETQYF.

This clonotype was observed a handful of times. This rearrangement joins TRBV10-2 to TRBJ2-7; D is ambiguous. This CDR3 has 15 residues. V lost 2 bases to trimming and J lost 0 bases, with 11 bases between them. The V gene's germline CDR1 is WSHSY and CDR2 SAAADI. The CDR3 spells CASSEEQPISYEQYF. Written as DNA, the CDR3 is TGCGCCAGCAGTGAGGAACAGCCGATCTCCTACGAGCAGTACTTC.

This clonotype has ten or more counts. The rearrangement uses TRBV7-2 and TRBJ2-5; TRBD2 matches at 8 bases. This CDR3 contains 16 residues. V shed 0 bases and J 7 bases; nucleotides not matched to a gene: 10. In germline, CDR1 is SGHTA, CDR2 FQGNSA. CDR3 coding DNA: TGTGCCAGCAGCTTAGCACGGAATAGCGGGGAGGCGACCCAGTACTTC. Translating gives CASSLARNSGEATQYF.

Notes on this clonotype: A far more abundant clone sits one base away, making this likely a read error. The V gene is TRBV6-2 or TRBV6-3, the J gene TRBJ2-3; 8 bases agree with TRBD2. The CDR3 contains 14 residues. Germline CDR1 is MNHEY and CDR2 is SVGEGT. The CDR3, as DNA: TGTGCCAGCAGTGGTGCGGGGGGCACAGATATGCAGTATTTT. Protein sequence: CASSGAGGTDMQYF.

This clonotype was observed many times. J is TRBJ2-1 and V is TRBV7-9, with 12 nucleotides matching TRBD2. Germline loops: CDR1 SEHNR, CDR2 FQNEAQ (reference sequence). This CDR3 region has 15 residues. Trimming cost V 5 bases and J 5 bases; bases outside gene matches: 4. CDR3 sequence (DNA): TGTGCCAGCAGCAAGACTAGCGGGGGACACAATGAGCAGTTCTTC. This gives the protein CASSKTSGGHNEQFF.

This clonotype was counted many times. The chain links TRBV30 to TRBJ2-2, with D unclear. With 4 bases removed from V and 7 bases from J, the gap between germline ends came to 13 bases. The length of the CDR3 is 13 residues. The germline gives CDR1 GTSNPN, CDR2 SVGIG (reference sequence). CDR3 amino acids: CAWNGGPSGELFF. DNA for the CDR3: TGTGCCTGGAACGGCGGTCCCAGCGGGGAGCTGTTTTTT.